This T cell receptor (beta chain) was recorded in a study of cytomegalovirus exposure and HLA in healthy donors (TCRdb year 2017). About the study as a whole: According to a later analysis, one platform produced both the 110 or so validation repertoires and the 666 repertoires of the first cohort. The study was designed to test whether signatures of past pathogen exposure could be identified by cataloging public T cell receptors. Besides the first cohort of 500 to 700 subjects, a separate validation cohort made up of 90 to 150 different subjects was used. To predict cytomegalovirus infection status, the study combined high-throughput TCR immunosequencing, statistical association of individual TCRs with disease status, and machine learning. The investigation overall reported the following: Of the cluster scores, 90% to 95% were above 0 in a later analysis, which found that TCRs clustered in the first cohort also tended to co-occur in the 110 or so validation repertoires. The classifier was reported to diagnose cytomegalovirus status with high specificity and sensitivity in both the original cohort and the validation cohort. Most TCR sequences were seen in very few donors, while some public TCRs were found in many individuals. The authors suggested that the approach could potentially be extended to other disease states and immunological phenotypes. All 120 or so repertoires were used to score co-occurrence in the validation cohort in a later analysis, because that analysis had no HLA typing for the cohort. Three of the identified cytomegalovirus-associated TCR beta chains were confirmed in vitro to be specific for cytomegalovirus antigens. In the study, 150 to 200 TCR beta chains were listed as associated with cytomegalovirus.

On this clone: It has no known antigen specificity. Per-nucleotide qualities are absent, and no much larger clonotype sits a single base away.

Separate from the approximately 700-subject first cohort, the validation cohort of about 130 subjects was the group to which the donors belonged. The library was produced with the immunoSEQ multiplex PCR assay. The paper's processing steps were these. To diagnose cytomegalovirus status from the catalog of TCR beta chain sequences, a statistical classification framework was built. What TCRdb holds here is the immuneACCESS table cut down to in-frame rearrangements. Part of the clones is not present; checked against another copy, under half of the missing clones reflect an unresolved V gene, and the others are unexplained. The V and J calls and clone size were taken over from that table, and D and trimming were inferred from the DNA. In this sample the table shows about 260,000 clones, around 91% of which occur a single time. The top ten clonotypes cover approximately 3% of the sample. For CDR1 and CDR2, the germline V gene lists SGHDT and YYEEEE. V is cut back by 2 bases and J by 7 bases, with 10 bases in the junction unmatched. Its CDR3 holds 15 amino acids, cysteine through phenylalanine. This entry keeps only the CDR3 DNA: 45 bases, framed from base 1.

This TCR derives from a woman aged 25 to 45 in good health and CMV-seronegative. The chain links TRBV5-6 with TRBJ2-7, with 9 middle bases fitting TRBD1. The sample was PBMCs. The CDR3 is CASSLATGGLEEQYF. The sequence in DNA is TGTGCCAGCAGCTTAGCGACAGGGGGTCTGGAGGAGCAGTACTTC.